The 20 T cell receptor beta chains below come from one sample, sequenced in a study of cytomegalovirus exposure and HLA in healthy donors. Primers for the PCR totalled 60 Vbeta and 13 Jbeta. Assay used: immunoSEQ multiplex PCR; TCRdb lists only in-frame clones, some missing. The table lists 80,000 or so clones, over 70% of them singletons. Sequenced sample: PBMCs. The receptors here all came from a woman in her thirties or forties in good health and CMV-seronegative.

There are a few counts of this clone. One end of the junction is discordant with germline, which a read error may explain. The CDR3 region has the DNA TGTGCCAGTAGTCCGACAGGGGCAGCCTTC. Its protein product is CASSPTGAAF. V and J are TRBV19 and TRBJ1-2; 8 bases agree with TRBD1. This CDR3 spans 10 amino acids. Germline V gene lookup returns CDR1 LNHDA and CDR2 SQIVND (reference sequence).

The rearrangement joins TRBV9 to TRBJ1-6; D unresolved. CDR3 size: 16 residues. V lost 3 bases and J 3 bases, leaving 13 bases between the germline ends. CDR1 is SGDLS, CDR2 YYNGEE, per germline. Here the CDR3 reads CASSATEGYYNSPLHF. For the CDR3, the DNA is TGTGCCAGCAGCGCGACGGAGGGCTACTATAATTCACCCCTCCACTTT.

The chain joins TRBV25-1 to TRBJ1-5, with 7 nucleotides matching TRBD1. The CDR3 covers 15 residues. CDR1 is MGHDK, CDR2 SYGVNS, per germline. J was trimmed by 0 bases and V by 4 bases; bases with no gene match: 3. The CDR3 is CASSVDRDSNQPQHF. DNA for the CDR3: TGTGCCAGCAGTGTCGACAGGGATAGCAATCAGCCCCAGCATTTT.

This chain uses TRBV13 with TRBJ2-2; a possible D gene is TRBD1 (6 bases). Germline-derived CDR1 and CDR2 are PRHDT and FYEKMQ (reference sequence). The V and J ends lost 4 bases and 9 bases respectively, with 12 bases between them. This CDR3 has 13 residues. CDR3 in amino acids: CASSSQGLRELFF. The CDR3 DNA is TGTGCCAGCAGCTCTCAGGGGTTGCGGGAGCTGTTTTTT. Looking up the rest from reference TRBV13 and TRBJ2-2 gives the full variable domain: AAGVIQSPRHLIKEKRETATLKCYPIPRHDTVYWYQQGPGQDPQFLISFYEKMQSDKGSIPDRFSAQQFSDYHSELNMSSLELGDSALYFCASSSQGLRELFFGEGSRLTVL.

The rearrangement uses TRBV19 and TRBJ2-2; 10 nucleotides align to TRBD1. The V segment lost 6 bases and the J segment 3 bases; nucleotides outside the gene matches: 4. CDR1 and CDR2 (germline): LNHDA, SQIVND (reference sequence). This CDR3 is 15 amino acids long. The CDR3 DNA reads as TGTGCCAGTAGAACGACAGGGGGCGACACCGGGGAGCTGTTTTTT. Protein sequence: CASRTTGGDTGELFF. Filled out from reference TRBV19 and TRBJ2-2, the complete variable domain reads DGGITQSPKYLFRKEGQNVTLSCEQNLNHDAMYWYRQDPGQGLRLIYYSQIVNDFQKGDIAEGYSVSREKKESFPLTVTSAQKNPTAFYLCASRTTGGDTGELFFGEGSRLTVL.

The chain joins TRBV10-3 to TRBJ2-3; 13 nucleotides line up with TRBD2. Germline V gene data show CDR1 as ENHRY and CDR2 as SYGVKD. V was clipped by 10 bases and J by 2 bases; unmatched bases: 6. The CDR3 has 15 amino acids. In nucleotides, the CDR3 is TGTGCCACCCTGACTAGCGGGGGGACCACAGATACGCAGTATTTT. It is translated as CATLTSGGTTDTQYF.

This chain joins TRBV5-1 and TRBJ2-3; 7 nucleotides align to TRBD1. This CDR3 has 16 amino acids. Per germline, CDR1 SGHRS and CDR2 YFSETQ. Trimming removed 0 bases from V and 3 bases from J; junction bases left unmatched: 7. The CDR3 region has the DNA TGCGCCAGCAGCTTGGAGGGCAGGGGGTCAACAGATACGCAGTATTTT. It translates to CASSLEGRGSTDTQYF.

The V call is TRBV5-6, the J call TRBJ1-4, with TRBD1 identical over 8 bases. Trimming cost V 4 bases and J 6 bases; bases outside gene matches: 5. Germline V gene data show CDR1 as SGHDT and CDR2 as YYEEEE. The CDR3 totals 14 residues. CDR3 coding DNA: TGTGCCAGCAGCATGACAGGGGTAGATGAAAAACTGTTTTTT. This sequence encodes CASSMTGVDEKLFF.

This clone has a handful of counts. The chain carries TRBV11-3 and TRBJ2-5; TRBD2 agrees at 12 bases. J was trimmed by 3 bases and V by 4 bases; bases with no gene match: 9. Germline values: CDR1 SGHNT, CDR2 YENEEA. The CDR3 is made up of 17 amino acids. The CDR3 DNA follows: TGTGCCAGCAGCTCCGGAACGACTAGCGGGAGTAAAGAGACCCAGTACTTC. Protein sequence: CASSSGTTSGSKETQYF.

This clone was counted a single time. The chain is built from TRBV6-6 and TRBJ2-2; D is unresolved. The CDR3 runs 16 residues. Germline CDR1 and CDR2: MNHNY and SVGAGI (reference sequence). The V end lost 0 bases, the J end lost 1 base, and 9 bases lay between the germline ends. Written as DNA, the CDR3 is TGTGCCAGCAGTTACTCGTTTAACAAGAACACCGGGGAGCTGTTTTTT. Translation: CASSYSFNKNTGELFF.

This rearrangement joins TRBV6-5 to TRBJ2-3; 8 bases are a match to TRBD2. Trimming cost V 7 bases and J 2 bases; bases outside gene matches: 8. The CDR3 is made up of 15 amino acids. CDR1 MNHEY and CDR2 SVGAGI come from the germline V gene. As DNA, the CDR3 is TGTGCCAGCAAGGAGGAAGCGGGAGACACAGATACGCAGTATTTT. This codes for CASKEEAGDTDTQYF.

CDR3 coding DNA: TGTGCCAGCAGCTGGGGGCAGAATCAGCCCCAGCATTTT. This sequence encodes CASSWGQNQPQHF. The chain recombines TRBV7-9 with TRBJ1-5; maybe TRBD1 (6 bases). CDR1 is SEHNR, CDR2 FQNEAQ, per germline (reference sequence). With 4 bases removed from V and 4 bases from J, the gap between germline ends came to 8 bases. There are 13 residues in the CDR3.

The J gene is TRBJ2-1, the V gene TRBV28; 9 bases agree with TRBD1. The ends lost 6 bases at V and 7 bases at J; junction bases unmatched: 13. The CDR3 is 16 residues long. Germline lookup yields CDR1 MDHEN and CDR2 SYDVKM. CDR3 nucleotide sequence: TGTGCCAGCAGACCCCCGCCGGGACAGGGTTGGAATGAGCAGTTCTTC. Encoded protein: CASRPPPGQGWNEQFF.

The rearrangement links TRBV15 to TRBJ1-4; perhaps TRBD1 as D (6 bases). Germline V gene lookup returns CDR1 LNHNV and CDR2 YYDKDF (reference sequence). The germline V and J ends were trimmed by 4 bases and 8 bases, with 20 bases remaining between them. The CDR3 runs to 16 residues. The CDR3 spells CATSNGARSGAEKLFF. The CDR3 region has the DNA TGTGCCACCAGCAACGGGGCGAGGTCAGGGGCGGAAAAACTGTTTTTT.

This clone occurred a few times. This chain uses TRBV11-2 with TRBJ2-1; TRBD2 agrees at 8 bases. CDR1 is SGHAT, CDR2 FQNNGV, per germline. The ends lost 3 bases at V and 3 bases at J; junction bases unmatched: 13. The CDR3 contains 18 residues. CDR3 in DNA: TGTGCCAGCAGCTTCTCTTATAGCGGGAACTCCTACTACAATGAGCAGTTCTTC. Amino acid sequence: CASSFSYSGNSYYNEQFF.

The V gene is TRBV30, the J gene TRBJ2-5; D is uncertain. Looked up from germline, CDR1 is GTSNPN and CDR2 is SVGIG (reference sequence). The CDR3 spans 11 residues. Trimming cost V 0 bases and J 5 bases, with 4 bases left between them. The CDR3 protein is CAWSVLETQYF. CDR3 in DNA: TGTGCCTGGAGTGTTCTCGAGACCCAGTACTTC. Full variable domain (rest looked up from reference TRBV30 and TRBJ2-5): SQTIHQWPATLVQPVGSPLSLECTVEGTSNPNLYWYRQAAGRGLQLLFYSVGIGQISSEVPQNLSASRPQDRQFILSSKKLLLSDSGFYLCAWSVLETQYFGPGTRLLVL.

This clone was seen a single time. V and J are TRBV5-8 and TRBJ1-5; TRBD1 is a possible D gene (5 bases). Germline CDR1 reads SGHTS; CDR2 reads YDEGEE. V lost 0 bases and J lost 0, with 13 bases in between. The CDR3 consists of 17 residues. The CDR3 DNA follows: TGTGCCAGCAGCTTGGGGGCAGGGATAAATAGCAATCAGCCCCAGCATTTT. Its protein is CASSLGAGINSNQPQHF.

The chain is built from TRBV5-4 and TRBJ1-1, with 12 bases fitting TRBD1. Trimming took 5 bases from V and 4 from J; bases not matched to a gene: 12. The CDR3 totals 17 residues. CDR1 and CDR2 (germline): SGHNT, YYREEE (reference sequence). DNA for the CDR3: TGTGCCAGCAGGTATTCAACCGGGACAGGGGGCTTCACTGAAGCTTTCTTT. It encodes CASRYSTGTGGFTEAFF.

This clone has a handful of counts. The CDR3 DNA follows: TGTGCCAGCAGCTTGAGCGGTGCTGAGGTTTATGGCTACACCTTC. Protein: CASSLSGAEVYGYTF. The rearrangement joins TRBV5-4 to TRBJ1-2; D call uncertain. This CDR3 spans 15 amino acids. V lost 1 base and J lost 5, with 15 bases in between. CDR1 and CDR2 from the germline V gene are SGHNT and YYREEE (reference sequence).

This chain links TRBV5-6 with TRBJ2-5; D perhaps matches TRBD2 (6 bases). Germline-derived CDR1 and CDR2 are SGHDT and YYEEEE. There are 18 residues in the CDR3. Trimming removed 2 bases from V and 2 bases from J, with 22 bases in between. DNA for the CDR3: TGTGCCAGCAGCTTTCCGGTTCGGTCCGGCGGGGCTCAAGAGACCCAGTACTTC. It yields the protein CASSFPVRSGGAQETQYF.